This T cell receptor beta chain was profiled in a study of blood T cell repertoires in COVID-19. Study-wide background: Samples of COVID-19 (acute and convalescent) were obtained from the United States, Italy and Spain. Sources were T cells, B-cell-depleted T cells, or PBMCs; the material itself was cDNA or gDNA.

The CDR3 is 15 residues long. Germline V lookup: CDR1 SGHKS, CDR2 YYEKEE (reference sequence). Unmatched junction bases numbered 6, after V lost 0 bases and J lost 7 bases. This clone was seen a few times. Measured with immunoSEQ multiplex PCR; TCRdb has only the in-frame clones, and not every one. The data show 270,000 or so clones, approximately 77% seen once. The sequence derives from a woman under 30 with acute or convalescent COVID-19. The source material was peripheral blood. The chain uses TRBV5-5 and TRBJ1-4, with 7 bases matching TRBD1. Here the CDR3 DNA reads TGTGCCAGCAGCTTGGGTGCGACAGGGAGTGAAAAACTGTTTTTT. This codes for CASSLGATGSEKLFF.